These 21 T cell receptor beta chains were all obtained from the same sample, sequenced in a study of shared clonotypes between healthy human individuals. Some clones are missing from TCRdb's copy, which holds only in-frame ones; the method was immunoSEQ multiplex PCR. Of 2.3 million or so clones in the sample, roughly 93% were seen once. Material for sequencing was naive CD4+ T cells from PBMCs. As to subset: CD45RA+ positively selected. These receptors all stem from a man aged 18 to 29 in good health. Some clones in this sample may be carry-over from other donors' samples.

The CDR3 sequence is CASSRQTGFNSYEQYF. The CDR3 nucleotides read TGTGCCAGCAGCCGCCAGACAGGGTTCAACTCCTACGAGCAGTACTTC. The chain combines TRBV21-1 with TRBJ2-7; TRBD1, the D gene given by the table, was not confirmed from the DNA. TRBV21-1 is reported as a pseudogene. The CDR3 totals 16 residues.

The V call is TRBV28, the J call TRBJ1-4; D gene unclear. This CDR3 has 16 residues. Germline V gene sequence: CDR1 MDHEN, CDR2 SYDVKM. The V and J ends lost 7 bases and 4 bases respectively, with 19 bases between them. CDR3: CASNQIRGGNNEKLFF. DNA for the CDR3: TGTGCCAGCAACCAAATCAGAGGAGGGAATAATGAAAAACTGTTTTTT.

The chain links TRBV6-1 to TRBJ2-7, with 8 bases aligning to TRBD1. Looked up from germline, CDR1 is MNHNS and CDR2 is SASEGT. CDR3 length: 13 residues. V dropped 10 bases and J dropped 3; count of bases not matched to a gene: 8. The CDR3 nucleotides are TGTGCCATCGGGGACAGGTCCTACTACGAGCAGTACTTC. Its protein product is CAIGDRSYYEQYF.

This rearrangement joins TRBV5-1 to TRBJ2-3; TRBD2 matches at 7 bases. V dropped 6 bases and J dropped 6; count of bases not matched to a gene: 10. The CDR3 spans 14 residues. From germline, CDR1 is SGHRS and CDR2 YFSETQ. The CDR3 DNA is TGCGCCAGCACGGGAGGAACAGGAGGCGATACGCAGTATTTT. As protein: CASTGGTGGDTQYF.

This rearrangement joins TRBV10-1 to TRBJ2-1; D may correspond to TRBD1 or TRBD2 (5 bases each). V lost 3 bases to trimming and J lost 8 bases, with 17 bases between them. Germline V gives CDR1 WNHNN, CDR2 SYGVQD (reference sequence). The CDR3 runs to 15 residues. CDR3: CASSEMPGPADEQFF. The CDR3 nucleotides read TGCGCCAGCAGTGAAATGCCGGGACCAGCCGATGAGCAGTTCTTC.

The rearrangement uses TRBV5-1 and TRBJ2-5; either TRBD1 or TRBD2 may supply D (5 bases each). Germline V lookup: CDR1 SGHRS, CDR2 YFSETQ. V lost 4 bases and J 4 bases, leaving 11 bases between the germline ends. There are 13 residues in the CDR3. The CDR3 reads CASSTGRGETQYF. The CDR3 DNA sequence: TGCGCCAGCAGCACAGGTCGGGGAGAGACCCAGTACTTC.

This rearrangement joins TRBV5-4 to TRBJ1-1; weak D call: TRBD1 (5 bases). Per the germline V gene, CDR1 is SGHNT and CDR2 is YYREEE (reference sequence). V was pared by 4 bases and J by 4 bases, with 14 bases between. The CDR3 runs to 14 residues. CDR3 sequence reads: CASSRGGGGTEAFF. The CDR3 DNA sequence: TGTGCCAGCAGCCGGGGCGGCGGGGGCACTGAAGCTTTCTTT.

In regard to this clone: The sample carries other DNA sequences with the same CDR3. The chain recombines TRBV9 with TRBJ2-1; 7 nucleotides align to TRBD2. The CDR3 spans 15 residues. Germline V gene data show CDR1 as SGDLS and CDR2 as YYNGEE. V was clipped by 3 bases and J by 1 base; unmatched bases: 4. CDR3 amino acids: CASSAGGGSYNEQFF. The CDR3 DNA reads TGTGCCAGCAGCGCAGGCGGGGGATCCTACAATGAGCAGTTCTTC.

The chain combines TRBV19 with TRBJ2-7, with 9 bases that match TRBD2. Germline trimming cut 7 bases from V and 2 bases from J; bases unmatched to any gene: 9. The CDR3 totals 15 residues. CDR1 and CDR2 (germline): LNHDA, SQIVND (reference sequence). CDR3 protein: CASTKRLAETYEQYF. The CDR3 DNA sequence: TGTGCCAGTACCAAAAGACTAGCGGAGACCTACGAGCAGTACTTC.

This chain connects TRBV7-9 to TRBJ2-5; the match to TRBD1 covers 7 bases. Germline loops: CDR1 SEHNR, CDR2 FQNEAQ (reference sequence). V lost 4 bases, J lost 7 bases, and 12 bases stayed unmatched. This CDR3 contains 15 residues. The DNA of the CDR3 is TGTGCCAGCAGCTCGACGACAGGGCCTCCCAGGACCCAGTACTTC. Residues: CASSSTTGPPRTQYF.

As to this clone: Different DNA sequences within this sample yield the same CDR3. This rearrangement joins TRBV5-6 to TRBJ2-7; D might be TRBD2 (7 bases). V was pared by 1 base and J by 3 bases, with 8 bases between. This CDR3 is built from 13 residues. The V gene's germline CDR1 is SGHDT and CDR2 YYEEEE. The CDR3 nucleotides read TGTGCCAGCAGCTTGAGGGGGGGCTACGAGCAGTACTTC. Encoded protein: CASSLRGGYEQYF.

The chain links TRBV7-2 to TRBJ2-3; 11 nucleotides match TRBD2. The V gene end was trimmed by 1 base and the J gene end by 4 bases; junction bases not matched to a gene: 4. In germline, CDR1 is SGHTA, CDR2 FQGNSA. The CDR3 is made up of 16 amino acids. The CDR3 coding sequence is TGTGCCAGCAGCTTAGTAGCGGGAGGGCCCTCAGATACGCAGTATTTT. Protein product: CASSLVAGGPSDTQYF. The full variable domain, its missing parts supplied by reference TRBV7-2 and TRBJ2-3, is GAGVSQSPSNKVTEKGKDVELRCDPISGHTALYWYRQSLGQGLEFLIYFQGNSAPDKSGLPSDRFSAERTGGSVSTLTIQRTQQEDSAVYLCASSLVAGGPSDTQYFGPGTRLTVL.

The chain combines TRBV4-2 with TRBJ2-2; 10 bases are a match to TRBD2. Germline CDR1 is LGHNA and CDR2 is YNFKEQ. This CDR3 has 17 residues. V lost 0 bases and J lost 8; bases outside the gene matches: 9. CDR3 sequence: CASSQDLASGRDGELFF. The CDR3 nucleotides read TGTGCCAGCAGCCAAGATCTGGCCAGCGGGAGGGATGGGGAGCTGTTTTTT.

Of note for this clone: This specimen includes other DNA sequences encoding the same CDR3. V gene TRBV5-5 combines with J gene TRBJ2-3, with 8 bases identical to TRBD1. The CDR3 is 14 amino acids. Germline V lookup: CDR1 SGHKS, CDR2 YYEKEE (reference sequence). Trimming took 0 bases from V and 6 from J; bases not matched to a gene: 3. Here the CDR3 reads CASSLDQGADTQYF. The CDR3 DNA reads TGTGCCAGCAGCTTGGATCAGGGGGCCGATACGCAGTATTTT.

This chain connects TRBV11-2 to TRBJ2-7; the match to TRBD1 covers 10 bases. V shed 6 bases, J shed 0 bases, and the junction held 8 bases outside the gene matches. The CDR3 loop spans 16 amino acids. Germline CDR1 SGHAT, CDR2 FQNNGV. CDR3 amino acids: CASSFGTGAPSYEQYF. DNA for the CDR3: TGTGCCAGCAGTTTTGGGACAGGGGCTCCCTCCTACGAGCAGTACTTC.

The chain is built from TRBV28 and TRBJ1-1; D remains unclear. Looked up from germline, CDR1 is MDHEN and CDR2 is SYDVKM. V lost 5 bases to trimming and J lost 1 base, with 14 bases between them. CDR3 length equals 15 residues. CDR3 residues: CASSPEDGSNTEAFF. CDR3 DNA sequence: TGTGCCAGCAGTCCCGAAGACGGATCGAACACTGAAGCTTTCTTT.

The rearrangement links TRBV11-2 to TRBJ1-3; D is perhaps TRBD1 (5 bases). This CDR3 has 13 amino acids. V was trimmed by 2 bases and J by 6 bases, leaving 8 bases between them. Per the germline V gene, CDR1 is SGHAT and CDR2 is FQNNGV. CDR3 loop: CASSLLGTNTIYF. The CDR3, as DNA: TGTGCCAGCAGCTTACTGGGGACAAACACCATATATTTT.

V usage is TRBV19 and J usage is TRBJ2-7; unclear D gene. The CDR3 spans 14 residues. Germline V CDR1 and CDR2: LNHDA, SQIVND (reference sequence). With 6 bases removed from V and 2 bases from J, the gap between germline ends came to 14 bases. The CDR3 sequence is CASRAVGAPYEQYF. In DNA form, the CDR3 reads TGTGCCAGTAGGGCTGTAGGAGCACCCTACGAGCAGTACTTC. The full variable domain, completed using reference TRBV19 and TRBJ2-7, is DGGITQSPKYLFRKEGQNVTLSCEQNLNHDAMYWYRQDPGQGLRLIYYSQIVNDFQKGDIAEGYSVSREKKESFPLTVTSAQKNPTAFYLCASRAVGAPYEQYFGPGTRLTVT.

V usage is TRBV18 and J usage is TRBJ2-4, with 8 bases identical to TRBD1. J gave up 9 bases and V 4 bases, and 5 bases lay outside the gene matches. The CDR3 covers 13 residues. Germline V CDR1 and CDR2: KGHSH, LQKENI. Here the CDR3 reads CASSQDRDGIQYF. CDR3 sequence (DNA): TGTGCCAGCTCACAGGACAGGGACGGCATTCAGTACTTC.

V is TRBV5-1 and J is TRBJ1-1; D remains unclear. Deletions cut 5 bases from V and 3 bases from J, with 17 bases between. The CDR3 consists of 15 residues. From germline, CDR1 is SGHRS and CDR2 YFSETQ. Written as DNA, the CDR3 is TGCGCCAGCAGTCGGGAGGTCCCGGTGTACACTGAAGCTTTCTTT. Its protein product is CASSREVPVYTEAFF.

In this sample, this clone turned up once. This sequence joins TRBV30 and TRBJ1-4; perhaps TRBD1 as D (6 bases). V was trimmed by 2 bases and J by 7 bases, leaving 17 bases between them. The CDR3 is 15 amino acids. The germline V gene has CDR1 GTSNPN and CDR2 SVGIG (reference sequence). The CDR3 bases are TGTGCCTGGAGTACTGGGACAACGGCGGGTGAAAAACTGTTTTTT. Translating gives CAWSTGTTAGEKLFF.